These T cell receptor beta chains were read from a single sample in a study of OX40 agonist ivuxolimab in advanced cancers. Using immunoSEQ multiplex PCR, the repertoire was profiled, and TCRdb retains in-frame clones only, with some absent. Of approximately 28,000 clones detected, roughly 83% appear once; the ten largest clones hold 25%. Material: CD4+ or CD8+ T cells sorted from blood, obtained in a trial of the OX40 agonist ivuxolimab. All receptors come from an adult with an advanced solid tumor such as melanoma, head and neck, liver or kidney cancer. Both conserved end residues are part of each CDR3. The D gene is left open where the match is weak. Clone size, where shown, is once, few, many, or a class for clones that have expanded.

>-|TRBV27|TRBJ2-7|-
TGTGCCAGCAGTTTCGGGACATCCTACGAGCAGTACTTC
CASSFGTSYEQYF
>-|TRBV7-8|TRBJ2-5|TRBD1
TGTGCCAGCAGCTTTCGACAGGGATACCAAGAGACCCAGTACTTC
CASSFRQGYQETQYF
>-|TRBV10-1|TRBJ2-5|-
TGCGCCAGCGGAGACACCCAAGAGACCCAGTACTTC
CASGDTQETQYF
>-|TRBV10-3|TRBJ2-1|TRBD2
TGTGCCATCAGTGATTGGACTAGGGGTCCCTACAATGAGCAGTTCTTC
CAISDWTRGPYNEQFF
>-|TRBV30|TRBJ2-7|-
TGTGCCTGGAGTGTTTTGGCGGGGACGACCTACGAGCAGTACTTC
CAWSVLAGTTYEQYF
>-|TRBV5-3|TRBJ1-5|-
TGTGCCAGAAGCCCTAAGGCGGAGCCCCAGCATTTT
CARSPKAEPQHF
>once|TRBV10-3|TRBJ1-1|-
TGTGCCATCGTACGAGGAGGGGCGAACACTGAAGCTTTCTTT
CAIVRGGANTEAFF
>once|TRBV4-1|TRBJ2-7|-
TGCGCCAGCAGCCATGCGGCTGGGATCTCCTACGAGCAGTACTTC
CASSHAAGISYEQYF
>-|TRBV5-5|TRBJ2-7|TRBD1
TGTGCCAGCAGCTTGATTCCGGACAGGGCCTACGAGCAGTACTTC
CASSLIPDRAYEQYF
>-|TRBV11-2|TRBJ2-7|-
TGTGCCAGCAGCTTAGGCGAGCGCGAGCAGTACTTC
CASSLGEREQYF
>-|TRBV7-6|TRBJ2-5|-
TGTGCCAGCAGCTTAGGCCCACCAGGAGGAGAGACCCAGTACTTC
CASSLGPPGGETQYF
>-|TRBV10-2|TRBJ2-1|TRBD2
TGCGCCAGCAGAGCGACTAGCGGGAGAGACAATGAGCAGTTCTTC
CASRATSGRDNEQFF
>-|TRBV7-9|TRBJ2-5|TRBD2
TGTGCCAGCAGCGCCTCGGCGGGAGTAGAAGAGACCCAGTACTTC
CASSASAGVEETQYF